This entry concerns a single TCR beta chain. As processed by the authors: Using reference gene primer amplification, nucleated cell counts were estimated. Sequencing was performed with immunoSEQ multiplex PCR; in TCRdb, only in-frame clones are kept and a portion is missing. Clonal size and the V and J genes are those of that table, whereas D and trimming came from the DNA. Of 70,000 to 95,000 clones listed, roughly 90% were seen once; the top ten hold just over 2.5%. The entry originates in a study of blood T cell repertoires in COVID-19. As for the study in general: Sites across the United States, Italy and Spain contributed samples from acute and convalescent COVID-19.

Germline assignment: CDR1 MNHNY and CDR2 SVGAGI (reference sequence). This CDR3 has 12 residues. The germline V and J ends were trimmed by 6 bases and 7 bases, with 10 bases remaining between them. Enrolment of Seattle patients took place during active infection, and they were followed longitudinally. V is TRBV6-6 and J is TRBJ2-1, with D perhaps matching TRBD2 (5 bases). The receptor was derived from a man aged 45-65 years with COVID-19, enrolled during active disease. Sequencing input: peripheral blood. CDR3 protein: CASSRDYNEQFF. The CDR3 DNA is TGTGCCAGCAGCCGAGACTATAATGAGCAGTTCTTC.